The present TCR beta chain was sequenced within a study of cytotoxic CD8 clonotypes in ibrutinib-treated CLL. The overall study: Collecting the response samples happened after a median roughly 13 months of treatment, with a range of 6 to 36. The study's findings and limits: Baseline clonality, above age-matched healthy donor levels, tracked circulating CD8+ T-cell counts. Public clonotypes were seen rarely and were contracted or stable on treatment.

This table comes from immunoSEQ multiplex PCR, and its TCRdb copy is limited to in-frame clones, with some not included. Of around 33,000 clones listed, 69% are singletons. In regard to this clone: Antigen unknown.

The specimen was PBMCs, collected before ibrutinib treatment. The clonotype was recovered from a human donor with chronic lymphocytic leukemia.

This CDR3 is CASSLSGGNSPLHF. The DNA for the CDR3 is TGCGCCAGCAGCTTGTCAGGGGGCAATTCACCCCTCCACTTT. The chain combines TRBV5-1 with TRBJ1-6; TRBD1 aligns across 8 bases. Germline lookup yields CDR1 SGHRS and CDR2 YFSETQ. V was pared by 1 base and J by 7 bases, with 1 base of the junction left unmatched. This CDR3 is 14 amino acids long. The full variable domain, rest sourced from reference TRBV5-1 and TRBJ1-6, is KAGVTQTPRYLIKTRGQQVTLSCSPISGHRSVSWYQQTPGQGLQFLFEYFSETQRNKGNFPGRFSGRQFSNSRSEMNVSTLELGDSALYLCASSLSGGNSPLHFGNGTRLTVT.